These T cell receptor beta chains were read from a single sample in a study of T cell changes during pregnancy in multiple sclerosis. TCRdb's table, derived via immunoSEQ multiplex PCR, lists solely in-frame clones and lacks some. The sample has about 120,000 clones; 90% to 95% are singletons. The sequencing here drew on peripheral blood, taken before pregnancy. All receptors come from a female donor with multiple sclerosis, enrolled in a pregnancy study. Both conserved end residues are trimmed from each CDR3. The size of a clone is reported for some rows only, either as once, few or many, or as a class for expanded clones.

AISEDSRNEQF,11,NA,TRBV10-3
ASSYSTLTEAF,11,NA,TRBV6-5
ASSATGSMNTEAF,13,NA,TRBV19
ASSTPDRGNTIY,12,NA,TRBV19
ASSQDRGLANTGELF,15,NA,TRBV7-8
ASSEWSGGEKLF,12,NA,TRBV25-1
ASMRLAGRTDTQY,13,NA,TRBV19
ASSSGTGATYEQY,13,once,TRBV7-7
ASKGLGLIQETQY,13,NA,TRBV19
ASSEITDTQY,10,NA,TRBV6-1
ASSVQGAGGNTIY,13,NA,TRBV9
ASSPRQGTNSYEQY,14,NA,TRBV5-6
ASSIGWGGAGELF,13,NA,TRBV19
ASSPTGVNTEAF,12,NA,TRBV18
ASSRQTEAF,9,NA,TRBV28
ASGKGQGLQPQH,12,NA,TRBV6-6
ASGLATDTQY,10,NA,TRBV2
ASSLVEGSEAF,11,NA,TRBV5-1
ASMGRGVEGNTIY,13,NA,TRBV6-5
ASLNRARTGELAYYGYT,17,NA,TRBV19
ASGLNLLPPYNEQF,14,NA,TRBV12-5
ATQNPSTDTQY,11,once,TRBV7-2
ASSSEGDMNTEAF,13,NA,TRBV28
ASSSLLAGPSNEQF,14,NA,TRBV5-1
TSSQEEQGTNEKLF,14,NA,TRBV1
SVGGGTDQPQH,11,NA,TRBV29-1
ASSPRDIFSGNTIY,14,NA,TRBV5-6
ASVAGGTDTQY,11,NA,TRBV6-1
ASSLRTTDTQY,11,NA,TRBV5-4
AISDRGWDYGYT,12,NA,TRBV10-3
ASSYDRDTEAF,11,once,TRBV7-3
ASSYSTTYEQY,11,NA,TRBV6-6
ASSLNPAGGAGDTQY,15,NA,TRBV7-3
ASSIRQGGGYT,11,NA,TRBV19
AWSVAVLQSQH,11,NA,TRBV30
ASSPGAGDVYGYT,13,NA,TRBV18
ASRYPDRTDTEAF,13,NA,TRBV2
ASSPYRGRGNQPQH,14,NA,TRBV27
ASSQGGQGAHEQY,13,NA,TRBV11-2
ASSESGQGYEQY,12,few,TRBV6-1
ASSARGNTQY,10,NA,TRBV25-1
ATSSPGGASGGNEQF,15,NA,TRBV15
ASKPWTGESEKLF,13,NA,TRBV6-6